Listed here are 12 T cell receptor beta chains from one sample, sequenced in a study of blood T cell repertoires in COVID-19. Here immunoSEQ multiplex PCR was the method, and the copy in TCRdb shows in-frame clones only, minus some. The table shows fewer than 350,000 clones, with almost 90% occurring only once. Sequences were obtained from PBMCs or T cells enriched from blood (not recorded which). The origin of the receptors is a woman under 40 who had been exposed to COVID-19.

The chain is built from TRBV14 and TRBJ1-2, with 8 nucleotides matching TRBD1. After removal of 1 base from V and 3 bases from J, the junction contained 16 bases not matched to a gene. The V gene's germline CDR1 is SGHDN and CDR2 FVKESK. This CDR3 has 19 residues. The chain's CDR3 is CASSQGRQGATKLDYGYTF. As DNA, the CDR3 is TGTGCCAGCAGCCAAGGACGGCAGGGGGCCACTAAACTAGACTATGGCTACACCTTC.

This clone appeared once. The rearrangement uses TRBV2 and TRBJ1-2; unclear D gene. Germline lookup yields CDR1 SNHLY and CDR2 FYNNEI. The CDR3 loop spans 12 amino acids. Trimming removed 4 bases from V and 9 bases from J, with 12 bases in between. CDR3 nucleotide sequence: TGTGCCAGCAGTGGCCCCCGAGGGAGCTACACCTTC. This encodes CASSGPRGSYTF.

Regarding this clone: Other DNA sequences in the same sample also yield this CDR3. V usage is TRBV27 and J usage is TRBJ2-7; TRBD1 might be the D (6 bases). The CDR3 spans 13 residues. Germline V gene sequence: CDR1 MNHEY, CDR2 SMNVEV (reference sequence). The germline V and J ends were trimmed by 3 bases and 2 bases, with 8 bases remaining between them. CDR3 bases: TGTGCCAGCAGTTTGGACAGAACCTACGAGCAGTACTTC. Protein product: CASSLDRTYEQYF.

V gene TRBV19 combines with J gene TRBJ1-1; the D is unclear. Germline assignment: CDR1 LNHDA and CDR2 SQIVND (reference sequence). Trimming removed 5 bases at V and 7 bases at J, with 20 bases between. This CDR3 region has 15 residues. The CDR3 loop reads CASSPRRSIAIEAFF. CDR3 nucleotide sequence: TGTGCCAGTAGTCCCCGGAGGTCGATTGCAATTGAAGCTTTCTTT.

This clone turned up a few times. V and J are TRBV30 and TRBJ1-2; TRBD1 is a possible D gene (6 bases). V was clipped by 3 bases and J by 3 bases, with 11 bases between them. The CDR3 contains 13 residues. Germline CDR1 reads GTSNPN; CDR2 reads SVGIG (reference sequence). CDR3 DNA: TGTGCCTGGAGCCTACAGGGCCACTATGGCTACACCTTC. Encoded protein: CAWSLQGHYGYTF.

The chain uses TRBV3-1 (or the pseudogene TRBV3-2) and TRBJ1-2; 8 bases fit TRBD1. J lost 5 bases, V lost 7 bases, and 9 bases had no gene match. The CDR3 consists of 14 residues. The germline CDR1 and CDR2 sequences are LGHDT and YNNKEL (reference sequence). The CDR3 nucleotides read TGTGCCAGCAAACCCCCGGGACAGGAGTATGGCTACACCTTC. This encodes CASKPPGQEYGYTF.

This clone was detected once. The V call is TRBV5-6, the J call TRBJ2-7; possible D gene TRBD2, 6 bases. With 0 bases removed from V and 6 bases from J, the gap between germline ends came to 10 bases. This CDR3 spans 13 amino acids. The germline V gene has CDR1 SGHDT and CDR2 YYEEEE. The CDR3 DNA sequence: TGTGCCAGCAGCTTGGGGGCGGGGCCCGAGCAGTACTTC. Encoded protein: CASSLGAGPEQYF.

The rearrangement uses TRBV5-1 and TRBJ1-1; tentative D call: TRBD1 (5 bases). The V end lost 0 bases, the J end lost 4 bases, and 7 bases lay between the germline ends. CDR1 is SGHRS and CDR2 is YFSETQ in the germline V gene. This CDR3 region has 13 residues. DNA for the CDR3: TGCGCCAGCAGCTTGGATCAGGGCACTGAAGCTTTCTTT. This gives the protein CASSLDQGTEAFF.

V is TRBV2 and J is TRBJ2-7, with 9 bases aligning to TRBD2. Germline lookup yields CDR1 SNHLY and CDR2 FYNNEI. With 8 bases clipped from V and 6 bases from J, the junction kept 11 bases outside the gene matches. The CDR3 contains 14 residues. CDR3 sequence (DNA): TGTGCCAGCGGCGCGGGAGGGGGCTATACCGAGCAGTACTTC. It is translated as CASGAGGGYTEQYF. The full variable domain, in which reference TRBV2 and TRBJ2-7 provide the parts outside the CDR3, is EPEVTQTPSHQVTQMGQEVILRCVPISNHLYFYWYRQILGQKVEFLVSFYNNEISEKSEIFDDQFSVERPDGSNFTLKIRSTKLEDSAMYFCASGAGGGYTEQYFGPGTRLTVT.

This chain uses TRBV21-1 with TRBJ2-7; the table names TRBD1, a call not compared with the DNA. TRBV21-1 constitutes a pseudogene. There are 21 residues in the CDR3. CDR3 nucleotide sequence: TGTGCCAGCAGAGACGGTCGTCCTTTTTACCGGGGACAGCCAAATTACTACGAGCAGTACTTC. It yields the protein CASRDGRPFYRGQPNYYEQYF.

The chain joins TRBV5-1 to TRBJ1-4, with 7 bases fitting TRBD1. V lost 4 bases and J lost 8; bases outside the gene matches: 8. The CDR3 has 14 amino acids. Germline lookup yields CDR1 SGHRS and CDR2 YFSETQ. CDR3 residues: CASSLDRVEEKLFF. The DNA for the CDR3 is TGCGCCAGCAGCCTTGACAGGGTTGAGGAAAAACTGTTTTTT. Full variable domain (remainder filled in from reference TRBV5-1 and TRBJ1-4): KAGVTQTPRYLIKTRGQQVTLSCSPISGHRSVSWYQQTPGQGLQFLFEYFSETQRNKGNFPGRFSGRQFSNSRSEMNVSTLELGDSALYLCASSLDRVEEKLFFGSGTQLSVL.

V is TRBV19 and J is TRBJ2-2; 8 nucleotides agree with TRBD2. The ends lost 3 bases at V and 8 bases at J; junction bases unmatched: 5. Germline-derived CDR1 and CDR2 are LNHDA and SQIVND (reference sequence). This CDR3 region has 14 residues. CDR3 in DNA: TGTGCCAGTAGTATGTTAGCGGGATCGGGGGAGCTGTTTTTT. Its translation: CASSMLAGSGELFF.